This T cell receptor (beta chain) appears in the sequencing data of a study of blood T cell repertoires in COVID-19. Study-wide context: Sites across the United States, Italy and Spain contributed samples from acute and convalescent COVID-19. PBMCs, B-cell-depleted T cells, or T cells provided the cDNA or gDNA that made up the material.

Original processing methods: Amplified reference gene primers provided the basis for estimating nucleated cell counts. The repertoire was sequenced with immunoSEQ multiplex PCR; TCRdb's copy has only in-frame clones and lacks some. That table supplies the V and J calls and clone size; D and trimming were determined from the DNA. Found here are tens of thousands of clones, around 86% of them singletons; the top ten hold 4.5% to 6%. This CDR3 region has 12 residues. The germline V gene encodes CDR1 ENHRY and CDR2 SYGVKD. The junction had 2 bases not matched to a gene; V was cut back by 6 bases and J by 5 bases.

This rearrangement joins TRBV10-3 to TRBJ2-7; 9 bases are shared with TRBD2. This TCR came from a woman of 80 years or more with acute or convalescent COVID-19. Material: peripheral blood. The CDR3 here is CAISLAGDEQYF. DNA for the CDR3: TGTGCCATCAGCTTAGCGGGAGACGAGCAGTACTTC.